This T cell receptor beta chain stems from a study of cytomegalovirus exposure and HLA in healthy donors (dated by TCRdb to 2016 to 2017). Some background on the complete study: An earlier analysis of about 530 of the donors reported 276 Gb of sequence data and some 110 million unique TCR beta sequences obtained from about 200 million T cells. Class I and class II HLA loci were covered by the typing at four-digit resolution. The study aimed to test whether cataloging public T cell receptors could reveal signatures of past pathogen exposure. About five DR-DQ haplotypes were handled as single units for association and clustering, since linkage in the cohort was strong. Genome-wide SNP genotypes for about 65% of the 666 donors were used in a later genetic analysis, which treated that subset as a discovery cohort. A later analysis re-examined previously published TCR beta repertoires from several hundred donors and added high-resolution HLA genotyping to investigate patterns of TCR occurrence. The genetic ancestry cluster associated with self-reported Caucasian donors included about 81% of the roughly 360 genotyped donors. The number of donors typed differed by locus, with 629-630 for A, B, C, DRB1 and DQB1, over 500 for DQA1, 606 for DPA1, and around 430 for DPB1. Donor age, sex, ethnicity and CMV serostatus were collected together with the repertoire data. An early release covering roughly 600 HLA-typed donors comprised about 320 gigabases of sequencing data and around 80 million unique TCR sequences. To predict cytomegalovirus infection status, the study brought together high-throughput TCR immunosequencing, statistical association of individual TCRs with disease status, and machine learning. Among some 400 genotyped donors of the cohort, an average of roughly 240,000 unique TCR beta nucleotide sequences were sequenced per donor, roughly 18% of them non-productive. All discovery cohort repertoires had been generated on a single sequencing platform. Besides the first cohort of more than 650 subjects, a separate validation cohort made up of roughly 120 different subjects was used. In the later analysis, no new phenotypic data were used to find candidate immune exposures; instead, reliance was placed on TCR beta sequences and their occurrence across donors. Using immunosequencing, the study profiled T cell repertoires from about 620 subjects and related those repertoires to cytomegalovirus serostatus. In an earlier analysis of several hundred of the donors, high-throughput TCR beta sequencing was used to judge whether each TCR beta V gene segment behaved as functional or pseudogenic.

Findings and caveats that apply to the study as a whole: A later analysis reported that several top co-occurrence clusters appeared linked to parvovirus B19, influenza, CMV and Epstein-Barr virus. A cluster of highly shared sequence variants was judged likely to represent a technical artifact of the sequencing pipeline. Some IMGT-functional V segments, including TRBV6-2 and TRBV6-3, could not be told apart with the 87-base-pair reads, so those segments were excluded. In a later analysis, 16,951 TCR beta sequences were associated with specific HLA alleles at a false discovery rate of 0.05. A later genetic analysis reported fewer N-insertions in productive TCRs among donors in an Asian-associated ancestry cluster than the roughly 700-donor mean. Presence/absence analyses assumed roughly uniform sequencing depth across donors, an assumption that may not hold. Linkage disequilibrium might explain the correlated functional status among segregating V segments, but an unknown experimental factor could not be ruled out. In this cohort, only TCR beta chains were sequenced, and detectable features were limited by the absence of alpha or paired-chain data. CMV serostatus was the only immune exposure information available for the cohort. In a later genetic analysis, a missense DCLRE1C variant was associated with V-gene and J-gene trimming of TCR beta chains, and the association was replicated in an independent cohort. The authors suggested that the approach could potentially be generalized to other disease states and immunological phenotypes. A further reported finding was that TCR beta sequences accurately predicted the HLA-A and HLA-B alleles for most subjects in the first cohort. While some public TCRs were present in many individuals, most TCR sequences turned up only very rarely across donors. The earlier analysis of 587 of the donors excluded approximately 17 rarely observed V segments, including chromosome 9 orphons, because counts were too low. An earlier analysis of 587 of the donors showed that most TCR beta V segments appeared in productive rearrangements either about 87% or about 30% of the time, which broadly matched IMGT annotations. When HLA alleles, especially DR and DQ, strongly co-occurred, attributing TCR associations to individual alleles was difficult. In a later analysis, HLA-associated TCR beta chains were found to be more clonally expanded and to have lower generation probabilities than equally common non-associated chains. A later analysis found that most CMV-associated TCR beta chains appeared HLA-restricted, with HLA associations seemingly driven largely by CMV exposure. The classifier was reported to diagnose cytomegalovirus status with high specificity and sensitivity in both the original cohort and the validation cohort. In a later analysis, TCR association rates were found to vary across HLA loci, with the most associated TCRs seen for DRB1 alleles and the fewest for HLA-C alleles. The study gave a list of over 150 TCR beta chains associated with cytomegalovirus. Because HLA typing was missing for some donors at each locus, association tests included only the typed subset. In vitro tests confirmed that a few of the cytomegalovirus-associated TCR beta chains recognize cytomegalovirus antigens.

The cohort consisted of fewer than 700 healthy bone marrow donors. Cohort members were all nominally healthy when sampled, although unrecorded immune exposures were likely present. The donor was CMV seronegative and belonged to the group of approximately 320 seronegative cohort members. A peripheral blood sample was collected from each donor, and TCR beta sequencing was performed on peripheral blood mononuclear cells. The Qiagen DNeasy Blood Extraction Kit was used to extract genomic DNA from the blood cell samples. The CDR3 contains 14 residues, cysteine and phenylalanine counted. Of the read, only the CDR3 DNA is kept; its 42 bases are in frame from base 1. CDR1 and CDR2 (LNHDA, SQIVND) derive from the germline V gene (reference sequence). Trimming at the junction amounts to 2 bases on V and 0 bases on J, and the germline ends lie 5 bases apart. In the case of this clone: Its antigen is still unknown. It has no much larger one-base neighbor in the sample; base qualities were not kept.

The receptor library was made with the immunoSEQ multiplex PCR assay. For the multiplex PCR, a mixture combining 60 forward primers for TCR Vbeta segments and 13 reverse primers for TCR Jbeta segments was used. A multiplex PCR assay on genomic DNA amplified the CDR3 region of rearranged TCR beta genes. The amplified TCR beta libraries were sequenced on the Illumina HiSeq System as 87-base-pair reads. The study's processing was this. A later analysis counted some 80 million unique TCR beta chains across the 550 to 700 repertoires, and about 10 million of these chains were shared by at least two donors. To remove PCR and sequencing errors, raw reads were error-corrected and collapsed into unique sequences using a nearest-neighbor algorithm that merged closely related sequences. V, D and J gene segments were assigned by aligning CDR3 sequences to IMGT reference sequences. For a sequence to be retained, at least a six-nucleotide match to both a V gene segment and a J gene segment was required. Rearrangements were classified as productive when the CDR3 lacked stop codons and remained in frame with V and J, and all other rearrangements were classified as non-productive. Following IMGT convention, CDR3 was defined as the stretch from the second conserved V-encoded cysteine to the conserved J-encoded phenylalanine. The earlier analysis of roughly 590 of the donors excluded sequences that lacked an unambiguous match to a single V gene segment. An earlier analysis of a few hundred of the donors called V segments functional above 56.7% productive rearrangements and segregating when the between-donor standard deviation exceeded 5%. A statistical classification framework was built for diagnosing cytomegalovirus status from the catalog of TCR beta chain sequences. In a later analysis, TCR nucleotide sequences were compared against IMGT/GENE-DB human TR gene sequences so that V and J genes could be assigned. Using the TCRdist pipeline, a later analysis assigned CDR3 sequences along with most-parsimonious VDJ recombination scenarios. In a later analysis, each TCR beta chain was defined by its CDR3 amino acid sequence together with its V-gene family, and reads without a unique V-gene family were excluded. To address suspected cross-contamination and a sequencing artifact, a later analysis removed 550 to 750 highly shared, low-generation-probability nucleotide sequences. A later analysis calculated a clonal expansion index for each public chain from normalized within-repertoire ranks of inferred template counts. In a later analysis, generation probabilities were computed using a VDJ recombination model fitted to out-of-frame rearrangements, and the results were checked against IGoR. In a later analysis, TCR-TCR, TCR-HLA and TCR-CMV co-occurrence was scored with hypergeometric tests, and a repertoire-size bias correction was applied to TCR pairs. In a later analysis, false discovery rates were estimated by permuting HLA or CMV assignments 20 times. In a later analysis, co-occurring TCRs were grouped using DBSCAN, with TCRdist sequence similarity added in when clustering inside HLA-allele-positive subsets. For co-occurrence clustering, repertoires with fewer than 30,000 or more than 120,000 public chains were excluded, along with four or five repertoires with anomalous nucleotide sharing. TCRdb obtained this table from immuneACCESS and retained in-frame rearrangements with V and J assigned. These tables miss some clones; where compared with another copy, unresolved V genes account for less than half of the shortfall, and the remainder is unexplained. D and trimming were read from the DNA, whereas the V and J calls and clone size are those reported in that table. For this sample there are 130,000 or so clones; about four fifths appear just once. The ten largest clones take up 2% to 2.5% of the sample.

Rearrangement joined TRBV19 to TRBJ2-4; a confident D gene designation cannot be given. The receptor comes from a woman aged 40 to 50 in good health and CMV-seronegative. The sequenced sample consisted of PBMCs. The nucleotide sequence reads as follows: TGTGCCAGTAGTATACCACTAGCCAAAAACATTCAGTACTTC. Its amino acids are CASSIPLAKNIQYF.